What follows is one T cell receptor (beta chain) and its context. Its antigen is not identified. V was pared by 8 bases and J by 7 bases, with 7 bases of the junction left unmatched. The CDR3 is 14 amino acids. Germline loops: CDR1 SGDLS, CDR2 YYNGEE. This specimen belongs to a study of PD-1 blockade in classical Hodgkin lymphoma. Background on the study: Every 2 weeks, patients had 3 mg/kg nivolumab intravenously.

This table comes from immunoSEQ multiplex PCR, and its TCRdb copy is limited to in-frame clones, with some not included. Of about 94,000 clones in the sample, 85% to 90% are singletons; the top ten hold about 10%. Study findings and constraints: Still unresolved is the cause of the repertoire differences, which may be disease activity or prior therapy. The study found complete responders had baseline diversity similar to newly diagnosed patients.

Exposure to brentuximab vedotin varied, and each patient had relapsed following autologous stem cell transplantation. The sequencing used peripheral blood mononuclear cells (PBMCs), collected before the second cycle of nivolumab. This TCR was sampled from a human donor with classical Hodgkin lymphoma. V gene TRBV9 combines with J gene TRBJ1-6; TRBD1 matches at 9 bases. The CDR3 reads CASTGGSLNSPLHF. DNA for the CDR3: TGTGCCAGTACAGGGGGCAGCCTAAATTCACCCCTCCACTTT.